This T cell receptor beta chain is drawn from a study of spatial heterogeneity in lung cancer. With 11 bases clipped from V and 3 bases from J, the junction kept 10 bases outside the gene matches. The CDR3 spans 13 residues. Germline CDR1 MNHEY, CDR2 SVGAGI. Time point reported: sample taken at primary tumor resection. This clonotype was counted a few times. Its target is unknown. TCRdb used MiXCR to reprocess the 5' RACE reads, holding one entry per CDR3 protein. The sample has over a thousand distinct CDR3 sequences; nearly 30% are singletons. General study points: Tumors with more nonsynonymous mutations had more expanded intratumoral alpha and beta TCRs. Tumor T cells had an estimated coverage that came to around 6.5% for alpha chains and 13% to 15% for beta chains.

The sequence was obtained from a male donor with early-stage non-small cell lung cancer. The sequenced sample was lung tumor tissue, obtained at surgery. This sequence joins TRBV6-5 and TRBJ2-7; 7 bases fit TRBD2. Here the CDR3 DNA reads TGTGCCTCCGGTCGGGGGGTACGCTACGAGCAGTACTTC. It codes for CASGRGVRYEQYF.